This T cell receptor (beta chain) was sequenced in a study of T cell responses to AZD1222 COVID-19 vaccine. The count of this clone is one. CDR1 is SNHLY, CDR2 FYNNEI, per germline. V lost 6 bases to trimming and J lost 6 bases; unmatched junction nucleotides: 9. The CDR3 runs 15 residues. Profiled with immunoSEQ multiplex PCR; TCRdb holds only in-frame clones, not every one. The repertoire holds under 150,000 clones, with 93% as singletons. The J gene is TRBJ1-5, the V gene TRBV2, with TRBD1 identical over 9 bases. This TCR was recovered from an adult in good health. This sample comprised peripheral blood, obtained on day 0 of AZD1222 vaccination. The CDR3 coding sequence is TGTGCCAGCAGGGACACAGGGGGCGCCGGTCAGCCCCAGCATTTT. It is translated as CASRDTGGAGQPQHF.